What follows are 21 T cell receptor beta chains derived from one specimen sequenced in a study of cytomegalovirus exposure and HLA in healthy donors. Here immunoSEQ multiplex PCR was the method, and the copy in TCRdb shows in-frame clones only, minus some. The sample yields 250,000 to 350,000 clones, roughly 87% seen once. Sequenced input: PBMCs. Receptor source: a woman in her thirties in good health and CMV-seropositive.

The genes are TRBV5-1 and TRBJ2-1; no clear D gene. V lost 0 bases and J 4 bases, leaving 11 bases between the germline ends. The germline V gene has CDR1 SGHRS and CDR2 YFSETQ. The CDR3 consists of 15 residues. This chain's CDR3 is CASSLGGENYNEQFF. The CDR3 DNA reads as TGCGCCAGCAGCTTGGGGGGTGAGAATTACAATGAGCAGTTCTTC.

CDR3 coding DNA: TGTGCCATCAGAACAGGGGTTACTAACTATGGCTACACCTTC. This encodes CAIRTGVTNYGYTF. The chain employs TRBV10-3 and TRBJ1-2; 7 nucleotides align to TRBD1. Germline CDR1 and CDR2: ENHRY and SYGVKD. The CDR3 contains 14 residues. V lost 6 bases and J lost 0; bases outside the gene matches: 4.

V gene TRBV5-6 combines with J gene TRBJ1-5, with 8 bases identical to TRBD1. The CDR3 loop spans 15 amino acids. The V gene's germline CDR1 is SGHDT and CDR2 YYEEEE. Losses at the gene ends were 5 bases for V and 6 bases for J; bases not matched to a gene: 10. The CDR3 loop is CASSSSDRVGQPQHF. CDR3 bases: TGTGCCAGCAGTTCCTCGGACAGGGTCGGTCAGCCCCAGCATTTT.

The rearrangement links TRBV30 to TRBJ1-4; the D gene is possibly TRBD1 (6 bases). This CDR3 has 15 amino acids. Germline V CDR1 and CDR2: GTSNPN, SVGIG (reference sequence). Trimming removed 2 bases from V and 8 bases from J, with 18 bases in between. In nucleotides, the CDR3 is TGTGCCTGGAGTTCGGGGGCAGGGGCTCGCGAAAAACTGTTTTTT. The encoded protein is CAWSSGAGAREKLFF.

This chain uses TRBV6-1 with TRBJ2-7; D may match TRBD1 or TRBD2 (5 bases each). CDR3 length: 15 amino acids. CDR1 and CDR2 from the germline V gene are MNHNS and SASEGT. The V end lost 1 base, the J end lost 2 bases, and 12 bases lay between the germline ends. CDR3 sequence: CASSEGGTGTYEQYF. Written as DNA, the CDR3 is TGTGCCAGCAGTGAAGGGGGGACGGGAACCTACGAGCAGTACTTC.

The chain links TRBV6-5 to TRBJ2-1; the D gene is possibly TRBD1 (6 bases). V gave up 6 bases and J gave up 9 bases, with 15 bases separating them. The CDR3 runs 13 residues. CDR1 MNHEY and CDR2 SVGAGI come from the germline V gene. The CDR3 nucleotides are TGTGCCAGCAGGGAACAGGGTCAGGGTGAGCAGTTCTTC. The encoded protein is CASREQGQGEQFF.

Details on this clone: A much larger clone lies a single base off, so this may be a read error. This chain joins TRBV7-9 and TRBJ2-7; D might be TRBD1 (6 bases). Germline CDR1 reads SEHNR; CDR2 reads FQNEAQ (reference sequence). V was trimmed by 5 bases and J by 2 bases, leaving 10 bases between them. The CDR3 has 13 amino acids. For the CDR3, the DNA is TGTGCCAGCAGCCCGGGACACCCCTACGAGCAGTACTTC. Translating gives CASSPGHPYEQYF.

The chain carries TRBV4-3 and TRBJ2-7, with 11 bases identical to TRBD2. CDR1 and CDR2 from the germline V gene are LGHNA and YSLEER. The CDR3 has 17 amino acids. Losses at the gene ends were 0 bases for V and 3 bases for J; bases not matched to a gene: 7. As DNA, the CDR3 is TGCGCCAGCAGCCAAGATCTAGCGGGAGGTTTTGTCTACGAGCAGTACTTC. It encodes CASSQDLAGGFVYEQYF.

V is TRBV7-2 and J is TRBJ2-7; 7 bases agree with TRBD2. V shed 5 bases, J shed 5 bases, and the junction held 12 bases outside the gene matches. CDR1 and CDR2 from the germline V gene are SGHTA and FQGNSA. The CDR3 totals 15 residues. CDR3 coding DNA: TGTGCCAGCAGCGTTAGTGGCGGGAGTTTTGACGAGCAGTACTTC. This encodes CASSVSGGSFDEQYF. Supplemented by reference TRBV7-2 and TRBJ2-7, the full variable domain reads GAGVSQSPSNKVTEKGKDVELRCDPISGHTALYWYRQSLGQGLEFLIYFQGNSAPDKSGLPSDRFSAERTGGSVSTLTIQRTQQEDSAVYLCASSVSGGSFDEQYFGPGTRLTVT.

This chain links TRBV18 with TRBJ2-1; TRBD2 aligns across 9 bases. Germline V gene lookup returns CDR1 KGHSH and CDR2 LQKENI. Trimming took 4 bases from V and 8 from J; bases not matched to a gene: 9. The length of the CDR3 is 15 residues. DNA for the CDR3: TGTGCCAGCTCACAGGGACTAGCCTTAGCCTATGAGCAGTTCTTC. Translation: CASSQGLALAYEQFF.

The genes are TRBV7-6 and TRBJ2-7; tentatively, D is TRBD2 (6 bases). V lost 5 bases and J 6 bases, leaving 17 bases between the germline ends. CDR1 and CDR2 (germline): SGHVS, FNYEAQ. This CDR3 spans 14 amino acids. The CDR3 nucleotides read TGTGCCAGCAGCCCGCGACTAGGAGAAGGCGAGCAGTACTTC. Translated, it gives CASSPRLGEGEQYF.

This rearrangement joins TRBV27 to TRBJ1-2; D perhaps matches TRBD1 (5 bases). The CDR3 is 12 residues long. The V end was cut by 8 bases, the J end by 5 bases, with 12 bases between. The germline CDR1 and CDR2 sequences are MNHEY and SMNVEV (reference sequence). The CDR3 here is CASGTSQYGYTF. In nucleotides, the CDR3 is TGTGCCAGCGGGACCAGCCAATATGGCTACACCTTC.

V is TRBV9 and J is TRBJ2-3; tentatively, D is TRBD1 (5 bases). CDR1 SGDLS and CDR2 YYNGEE come from the germline V gene. Trimming took off 3 bases at V and 2 bases at J, with 16 bases between the two ends. The CDR3 is 16 amino acids. CDR3 bases: TGTGCCAGCAGCGCCCCCGGGTCAGGGCACACAGATACGCAGTATTTT. The encoded protein is CASSAPGSGHTDTQYF.

The chain is built from TRBV15 and TRBJ2-1; 8 bases are shared with TRBD2. With 3 bases clipped from V and 4 bases from J, the junction kept 8 bases outside the gene matches. Germline lookup yields CDR1 LNHNV and CDR2 YYDKDF (reference sequence). This CDR3 comprises 16 residues. CDR3 nucleotides: TGTGCCACCAGCAGCGCCCTCGGGGGGGGATACAATGAGCAGTTCTTC. This codes for CATSSALGGGYNEQFF. Full variable domain (outside the CDR3, taken from reference TRBV15 and TRBJ2-1): DAMVIQNPRYQVTQFGKPVTLSCSQTLNHNVMYWYQQKSSQAPKLLFHYYDKDFNNEADTPDNFQSRRPNTSFCFLDIRSPGLGDTAMYLCATSSALGGGYNEQFFGPGTRLTVL.

The chain uses TRBV13 and TRBJ2-3; 8 positions agree with TRBD2. V shed 10 bases and J 2 bases; nucleotides not matched to a gene: 14. Per the germline V gene, CDR1 is PRHDT and CDR2 is FYEKMQ (reference sequence). CDR3 length: 16 residues. The CDR3 here is CATQSGRRGYTDTQYF. CDR3 nucleotides: TGTGCCACCCAGAGCGGGAGAAGGGGGTACACAGATACGCAGTATTTT.

V is TRBV13 and J is TRBJ2-7, with 12 bases that match TRBD2. The V and J ends lost 4 bases and 7 bases, in that order; junction bases with no gene match: 8. Germline assignment: CDR1 PRHDT and CDR2 FYEKMQ (reference sequence). The CDR3 consists of 15 residues. The CDR3 sequence is CASSSGLAGKREQYF. The CDR3 nucleotides are TGTGCCAGCAGCTCAGGACTAGCGGGAAAACGGGAGCAGTACTTC.

The chain is built from TRBV7-9 and TRBJ2-2, with 8 bases lining up with TRBD2. V shed 5 bases and J 3 bases; nucleotides not matched to a gene: 5. The CDR3 runs 15 residues. CDR1 is SEHNR and CDR2 is FQNEAQ in the germline V gene (reference sequence). CDR3 protein: CASSLSGTYTGELFF. Here the CDR3 DNA reads TGTGCCAGCAGCCTTAGCGGGACCTACACCGGGGAGCTGTTTTTT.

The rearrangement joins TRBV9 to TRBJ1-2; D gene uncertain. The germline V gene encodes CDR1 SGDLS and CDR2 YYNGEE. The CDR3 extends over 15 amino acids. Trimming removed 0 bases at V and 8 bases at J, with 17 bases between. As DNA, the CDR3 is TGTGCCAGCAGCGTAGGGGTTCAGACCGATGGGGGCTACACCTTC. This gives the protein CASSVGVQTDGGYTF. Full variable domain (outside the CDR3, taken from reference TRBV9 and TRBJ1-2): DSGVTQTPKHLITATGQRVTLRCSPRSGDLSVYWYQQSLDQGLQFLIQYYNGEERAKGNILERFSAQQFPDLHSELNLSSLELGDSALYFCASSVGVQTDGGYTFGSGTRLTVV.

This clone was seen a handful of times. The rearrangement links TRBV30 to TRBJ1-2, with 10 bases fitting TRBD1. CDR1 GTSNPN and CDR2 SVGIG come from the germline V gene (reference sequence). The V gene end was trimmed by 0 bases and the J gene end by 6 bases; junction bases not matched to a gene: 4. This CDR3 contains 14 residues. The chain's CDR3 is CAWSVGGQGNGYTF. The DNA of the CDR3 is TGTGCCTGGAGTGTAGGGGGACAGGGGAATGGCTACACCTTC.

V and J are TRBV5-6 and TRBJ1-1; D is undetermined. Germline lookup yields CDR1 SGHDT and CDR2 YYEEEE. With 0 bases removed from V and 11 bases from J, the gap between germline ends came to 14 bases. The CDR3 is 13 amino acids. In DNA form, the CDR3 reads TGTGCCAGCAGCTTGGTGGGAAAAGAAAGGGCTTTCTTT. It is translated as CASSLVGKERAFF.

V and J are TRBV7-2 and TRBJ2-1; D gene ambiguous. Trimming removed 3 bases from V and 3 bases from J, with 9 bases in between. The CDR3 totals 14 residues. Germline assignment: CDR1 SGHTA and CDR2 FQGNSA. CDR3: CASSLSSLYNEQFF. The CDR3 region has the DNA TGTGCCAGCAGCTTGTCGTCCCTCTACAATGAGCAGTTCTTC.